This T cell receptor (beta chain) was found in a study of T-cell memory formation after mild COVID-19. One entry per CDR3 protein results from TCRdb running MiXCR on the 5' RACE reads. The profile shows 100,000 to 120,000 distinct CDR3 sequences, about 24% of them singletons. This clonotype was detected a few times. The CDR3 is 16 amino acids. Germline V gene data show CDR1 as LNHDA and CDR2 as SQIVND (reference sequence). The junction had 7 bases not matched to a gene; V was cut back by 1 base and J by 2 bases. The clonotype was recovered from a man in his late teens or twenties who had mild COVID-19 (a few samples of this study predate the infection). Cell type and time point are not known. Specimen: PBMCs or a T cell subset sorted from them (not recorded which). The chain carries TRBV19 and TRBJ2-5; 7 nucleotides agree with TRBD2. The CDR3 loop reads CASSIGLGGRQETQYF. CDR3 nucleotides: TGTGCCAGTAGTATAGGACTCGGGGGGAGACAAGAGACCCAGTACTTC.